Described below is a single T cell receptor (beta chain) sequence and its context. The record originates from a study of T cells after yellow fever vaccination. As for the study in general: Low-cell-number fractions were prepared with SMART-Seq v4 Ultra Low Input.

It was through 5'RACE template switching that TCR cDNA was made, with a universal primer site and UMIs added. TCRdb redid the calling of the 5' RACE reads with MiXCR, one entry per CDR3 protein. The data contain more than 350,000 distinct CDR3 sequences, 11% of them singletons. The CDR3 contains 15 residues. Germline values: CDR1 ENHRY, CDR2 SYGVKD. Unmatched junction bases numbered 8, after V lost 6 bases and J lost 2 bases. The rearrangement uses TRBV10-3 and TRBJ2-3; 7 bases match TRBD1. This clonotype originated in a man aged 18 to 30 who received the YFV17D yellow fever vaccine. Material: PBMCs, obtained on the day of the first yellow fever vaccination. As DNA, the CDR3 is TGTGCCATCAGCGATACACAGGGGAACACAGATACGCAGTATTTT. Translating gives CAISDTQGNTDTQYF.